This TCR beta chain was recovered during a study of cytomegalovirus exposure and HLA in healthy donors. This clone has a single count. Some clones are missing from TCRdb's copy, which holds only in-frame ones; the method was immunoSEQ multiplex PCR. The repertoire has some 54,000 clones, 75% to 95% of them found once; the top ten carry roughly 3%. Deletions cut 1 base from V and 15 bases from J, with 16 bases between. The CDR3 loop spans 13 amino acids. Germline V lookup: CDR1 MDHEN, CDR2 SYDVKM. The gene calls are TRBV28 and TRBJ1-5; perhaps TRBD1 as D (6 bases). The TCR sequence derives from a man between 18 and 29 years old in good health and CMV-seronegative. Sequencing was performed on PBMCs. The CDR3 DNA reads TGTGCCAGCAGTTTATCTGGGACATCCGACGGGCATTTT. Protein sequence: CASSLSGTSDGHF.